The TCR beta chain under discussion was sequenced for a study of blood T cell repertoires in COVID-19. Study overall: From the United States, Italy and Spain came samples of acute and convalescent COVID-19.

CDR1 is SNHLY, CDR2 FYNNEI, per germline. Unmatched junction bases numbered 5, after V lost 4 bases and J lost 3 bases. CDR3 length: 15 amino acids. Libraries were prepared by immunoSEQ multiplex PCR; TCRdb keeps only in-frame clonotypes and omits some of them. The table records 85,000 to 130,000 clones, 92% of them present only once. The V gene is TRBV2, the J gene TRBJ2-2; TRBD1 matches 7 bases. Sequences were obtained from peripheral blood. This receptor was taken from a man aged 65 to 79 with acute or convalescent COVID-19. The CDR3, as DNA: TGTGCCAGCAGTGTTGACAGGGTTGACACCGGGGAGCTGTTTTTT. Protein sequence: CASSVDRVDTGELFF.